The TCR beta chain described here comes from a study of T cells in localized non-small cell lung cancer. General study points: Multi-region tumor sequencing was not done, so intratumor heterogeneity could not be excluded. Longer survival (overall) was linked to higher T cell density in blood. Uninvolved adjacent lung had the highest recorded T cell clonality, with tumor below it.

Germline V lookup: CDR1 LGHNA, CDR2 YNFKEQ. V shed 1 base and J 5 bases; nucleotides not matched to a gene: 7. CDR3 size: 15 residues. The table came from immunoSEQ multiplex PCR; TCRdb's copy has only in-frame clones and leaves some out. The sample records around 41,000 clones, 88% being singletons. This clone was counted a few times. What it binds is not known. This specimen consisted of peripheral blood, obtained before any cancer treatment. V is TRBV4-2 and J is TRBJ2-7; 8 bases align to TRBD2. The clonotype was recovered from a female donor aged 60 or older with stage I squamous cell lung carcinoma. The CDR3 is CASSQGDAGGDEQYF. For the CDR3, the DNA is TGTGCCAGCAGCCAAGGTGACGCGGGAGGTGACGAGCAGTACTTC.